Presented here are 12 T cell receptor beta chains from one specimen sequenced in a study of regulatory T cells in long-lasting Graves disease. The TCR beta library used iRepertoire HTBI primers with Arm-PCR amplification of CDR3. Via MiXCR, TCRdb re-called the multiplex PCR reads, giving one row per CDR3 protein. Of around 500,000 distinct CDR3 sequences listed, roughly 14% were seen once; the top ten hold over 7.5%. As for time point: newly diagnosed GD, antithyroid drugs for less than 3 months. Isolated PBMC RNA provided the starting material for the TCR library. This sample was shared with a second study, whose subject was T cells in Graves' hyperthyroidism and ophthalmopathy.

Sequenced material: peripheral blood mononuclear cells (PBMCs), taken at new diagnosis, from a patient treated with antithyroid drugs. The receptors originated from a man aged 25 to 40 with Graves disease.

This clonotype was found a few times. The V gene is TRBV19, the J gene TRBJ2-1; no definite D call. Trimming took 7 bases from V and 4 from J, leaving 11 bases between them. The germline gives CDR1 LNHDA, CDR2 SQIVND (reference sequence). The CDR3 extends over 13 amino acids. In DNA form, the CDR3 reads TGTGCCAGTATATCAAGAGGATACAATGAGCAGTTCTTC. Its translation: CASISRGYNEQFF. The whole variable domain, remainder taken from reference TRBV19 and TRBJ2-1, is DGGITQSPKYLFRKEGQNVTLSCEQNLNHDAMYWYRQDPGQGLRLIYYSQIVNDFQKGDIAEGYSVSREKKESFPLTVTSAQKNPTAFYLCASISRGYNEQFFGPGTRLTVL.

This clonotype was counted many times. V gene TRBV29-1 combines with J gene TRBJ2-3, with TRBD1 matching 8 bases. This CDR3 comprises 14 residues. Germline V gene lookup returns CDR1 SQVTM and CDR2 ANQGSEA. The trim removed 4 bases at V and 8 bases at J, leaving 11 bases unmatched. The CDR3 reads CSVVPRGPGGTQYF. The CDR3 bases are TGCAGCGTTGTACCCAGGGGGCCCGGAGGTACGCAGTATTTT.

In this sample, this clonotype turned up a few times. The chain's CDR3 is CASNPGTAKNIQYF. The CDR3 bases are TGTGCCAGCAATCCCGGGACAGCCAAAAACATTCAGTACTTC. V gene TRBV6-1 combines with J gene TRBJ2-4; D may correspond to TRBD1 or TRBD2 (5 bases each). Germline-derived CDR1 and CDR2 are MNHNS and SASEGT. The CDR3 covers 14 residues. V was shortened by 7 bases and J by 0 bases, with 10 bases between the two germline ends.

In its sample, this clonotype was seen a few times. The CDR3 DNA follows: TGCAGTGCTAGGGACTCCACGAGTCTCTACAATGAGCAGTTCTTC. Protein sequence: CSARDSTSLYNEQFF. The genes are TRBV20-1 and TRBJ2-1; D is perhaps TRBD2 (5 bases). CDR1 is DFQATT, CDR2 SNEGSKA, per germline (reference sequence). Between the trimmed V and J ends, which lost 3 bases and 3 bases, there was a span of 15 bases. This CDR3 region has 15 residues.

This clonotype was picked up many times. The gene calls are TRBV2 and TRBJ2-3; maybe TRBD1 (9 bases). CDR1 and CDR2 (germline): SNHLY, FYNNEI. With 11 bases removed from V and 8 bases from J, the gap between germline ends came to 26 bases. The CDR3 loop spans 15 amino acids. The CDR3 sequence: CARDGGDRDSITQYF. CDR3 in DNA: TGTGCCCGCGACGGGGGGGACAGGGATAGTATTACGCAGTATTTT.

The chain links TRBV20-1 to TRBJ2-7; D may be TRBD2 (5 bases). The germline V gene has CDR1 DFQATT and CDR2 SNEGSKA (reference sequence). Trimming took 2 bases from V and 3 from J, leaving 14 bases between them. The CDR3 length is 14 residues. The CDR3 DNA reads TGCAGTGCTAGACACCGTAGCGCTCTCTACGAGCAGTACTTC. It yields the protein CSARHRSALYEQYF.

A few counts support this clonotype. The chain has TRBV11-2 and TRBJ1-2; unclear D gene. Trimming pared 3 bases from V and 8 bases from J, leaving 13 bases between. The CDR3 length is 13 residues. Germline V gene lookup returns CDR1 SGHAT and CDR2 FQNNGV. CDR3 loop: CASSFYPLGGYTF. The CDR3 nucleotides are TGTGCCAGCAGCTTTTACCCCCTCGGAGGCTACACCTTC.

The chain uses TRBV11-2 and TRBJ2-1; no clear D. The CDR3 is 17 residues long. Looked up from germline, CDR1 is SGHAT and CDR2 is FQNNGV. Trimming removed 0 bases at V and 0 bases at J, with 12 bases between. The CDR3 is CASSLEFSGGSYNEQFF. In nucleotides, the CDR3 is TGTGCCAGCAGCTTAGAATTTTCGGGTGGCTCCTACAATGAGCAGTTCTTC.

This clonotype appeared many times. The chain links TRBV19 to TRBJ2-1; 9 nucleotides align to TRBD2. Germline V gene sequence: CDR1 LNHDA, CDR2 SQIVND (reference sequence). The CDR3 has 15 amino acids. J was trimmed by 2 bases and V by 3 bases; bases with no gene match: 2. Here the CDR3 reads CASSIVAGAYNEQFF. The CDR3 DNA follows: TGTGCCAGTAGTATCGTAGCGGGGGCCTACAATGAGCAGTTCTTC. Full variable domain (remainder filled in from reference TRBV19 and TRBJ2-1): DGGITQSPKYLFRKEGQNVTLSCEQNLNHDAMYWYRQDPGQGLRLIYYSQIVNDFQKGDIAEGYSVSREKKESFPLTVTSAQKNPTAFYLCASSIVAGAYNEQFFGPGTRLTVL.

In its sample, this clonotype was seen many times. The chain employs TRBV15 and TRBJ2-7, with 9 bases matching TRBD2. The CDR3 length is 16 residues. The germline V gene has CDR1 LNHNV and CDR2 YYDKDF (reference sequence). J was trimmed by 0 bases and V by 3 bases; bases with no gene match: 6. The CDR3 sequence: CATSRIAGALSYEQYF. CDR3 nucleotides: TGTGCCACCAGCAGGATAGCGGGAGCTCTCTCCTACGAGCAGTACTTC.

This chain uses TRBV5-1 with TRBJ1-2, with D possibly TRBD1 on 6 matching bases. Germline V CDR1 and CDR2: SGHRS, YFSETQ. The CDR3 extends over 14 amino acids. Between the trimmed V and J ends, which lost 6 bases and 9 bases, there was a span of 21 bases. The CDR3: CASTPRGAPSSYTF. CDR3 sequence (DNA): TGCGCCAGCACCCCGCGGGGGGCCCCTTCGAGCTACACCTTC. The full variable domain, with the rest looked up from reference TRBV5-1 and TRBJ1-2, is KAGVTQTPRYLIKTRGQQVTLSCSPISGHRSVSWYQQTPGQGLQFLFEYFSETQRNKGNFPGRFSGRQFSNSRSEMNVSTLELGDSALYLCASTPRGAPSSYTFGSGTRLTVV.

This clonotype was seen at least ten times. The gene calls are TRBV20-1 and TRBJ1-4, with D maybe TRBD1 (5 bases). V was cut by 6 bases and J by 7 bases, with 18 bases left in between. CDR3 length equals 14 residues. Germline V gives CDR1 DFQATT, CDR2 SNEGSKA (reference sequence). The CDR3 region has the DNA TGCAGTGCACCGGCCCCAGGGATGATTGAAAAACTGTTTTTT. Its translation: CSAPAPGMIEKLFF.